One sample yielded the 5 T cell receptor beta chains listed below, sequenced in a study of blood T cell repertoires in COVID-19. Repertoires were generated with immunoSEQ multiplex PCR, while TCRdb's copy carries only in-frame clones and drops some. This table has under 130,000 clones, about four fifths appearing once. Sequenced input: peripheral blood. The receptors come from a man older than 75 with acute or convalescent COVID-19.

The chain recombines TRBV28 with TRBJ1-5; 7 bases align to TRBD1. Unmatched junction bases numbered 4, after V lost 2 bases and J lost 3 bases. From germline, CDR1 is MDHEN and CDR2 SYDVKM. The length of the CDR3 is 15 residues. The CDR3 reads CASSLEQGTNQPQHF. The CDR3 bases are TGTGCCAGCAGTTTAGAACAGGGGACCAATCAGCCCCAGCATTTT. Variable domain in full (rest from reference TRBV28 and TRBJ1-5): DVKVTQSSRYLVKRTGEKVFLECVQDMDHENMFWYRQDPGLGLRLIYFSYDVKMKEKGDIPEGYSVSREKKERFSLILESASTNQTSMYLCASSLEQGTNQPQHFGDGTRLSIL.

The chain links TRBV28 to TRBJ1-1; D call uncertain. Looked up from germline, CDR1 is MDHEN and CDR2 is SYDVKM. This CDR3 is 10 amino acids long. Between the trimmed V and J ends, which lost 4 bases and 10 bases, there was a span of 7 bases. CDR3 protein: CASSSEGAFF. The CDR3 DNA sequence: TGTGCCAGCAGTTCGGAGGGAGCTTTCTTT.

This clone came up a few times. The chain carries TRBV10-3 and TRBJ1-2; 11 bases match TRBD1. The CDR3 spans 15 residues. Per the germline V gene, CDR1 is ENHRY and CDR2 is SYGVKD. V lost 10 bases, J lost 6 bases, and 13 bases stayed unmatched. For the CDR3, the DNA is TGTGCCAGCCACGGGACAGGGGGAAGGGGAGATGGCTACACCTTC. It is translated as CASHGTGGRGDGYTF.

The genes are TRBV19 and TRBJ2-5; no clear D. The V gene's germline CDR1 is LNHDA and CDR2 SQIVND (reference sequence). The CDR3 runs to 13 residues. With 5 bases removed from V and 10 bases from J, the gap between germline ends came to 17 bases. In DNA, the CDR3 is TGTGCCAGTAGTCCCCGGAGTCTGGAGCACCAGTACTTC. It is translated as CASSPRSLEHQYF.

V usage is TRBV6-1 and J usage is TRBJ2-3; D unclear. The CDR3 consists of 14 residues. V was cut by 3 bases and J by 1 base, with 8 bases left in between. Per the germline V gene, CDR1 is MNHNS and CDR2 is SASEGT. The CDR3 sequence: CASSDMPGTDTQYF. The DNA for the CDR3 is TGTGCCAGCAGTGACATGCCGGGCACAGATACGCAGTATTTT.